These 27 T cell receptor beta chains were sequenced from one sample in a study of PD-1 blockade in classical Hodgkin lymphoma. Time point given: cycle 4 day 1 (C4D1), after 6 weeks of nivolumab. All patients relapsed after autologous stem cell transplantation, and brentuximab vedotin exposure varied. Magnetic negative selection purified CD4+ T cells from thawed PBMCs. Generated by immunoSEQ multiplex PCR, the TCRdb table keeps only in-frame clones and is missing some. The table records fewer than 25,000 clones, roughly 83% of them present only once. Sequencing was performed on CD4+ T cells from blood, taken before the fourth cycle of nivolumab. The origin of the receptors is a human donor with classical Hodgkin lymphoma.

V gene TRBV10-2 combines with J gene TRBJ2-7, with 13 bases fitting TRBD2. The V gene end was trimmed by 3 bases and the J gene end by 5 bases; junction bases not matched to a gene: 10. CDR3 length equals 17 residues. Germline V CDR1 and CDR2: WSHSY, SAAADI. The CDR3 protein is CASSEPGLAGASNEQYF. The CDR3 region has the DNA TGCGCCAGCAGTGAACCTGGACTAGCGGGGGCGAGCAACGAGCAGTACTTC.

CDR3 residues: CASSLLAGYHDQPQHF. DNA of the CDR3: TGTGCCAGCAGTTTGTTGGCAGGGTATCACGATCAGCCCCAGCATTTT. This chain joins TRBV28 and TRBJ1-5, with D perhaps TRBD1 (5 bases). V was shortened by 3 bases and J by 5 bases, with 17 bases between the two germline ends. The CDR3 extends over 16 amino acids. Germline CDR1 reads MDHEN; CDR2 reads SYDVKM.

This clone was observed a few times. V usage is TRBV6-6 and J usage is TRBJ1-2; 8 bases match TRBD1. The V gene's germline CDR1 is MNHNY and CDR2 SVGAGI (reference sequence). The CDR3 spans 14 residues. Germline trimming cut 6 bases from V and 0 bases from J; bases unmatched to any gene: 3. The CDR3: CASRTQGANYGYTF. The CDR3 coding sequence is TGTGCCAGCAGAACACAGGGGGCTAACTATGGCTACACCTTC.

The count of this clone is one. The chain joins TRBV5-1 to TRBJ2-1; D gene ambiguous. Trimming left V 4 bases short and J 8 bases short, with 19 bases between. The germline V gene has CDR1 SGHRS and CDR2 YFSETQ. The CDR3 covers 15 residues. The CDR3 DNA reads TGCGCCAGCAGCCCAGTCAGGACCGGCTGGGATGAGCAGTTCTTC. Translation gives CASSPVRTGWDEQFF.

V usage is TRBV28 and J usage is TRBJ1-5, with TRBD1 as a possible D gene (5 bases). V lost 5 bases to trimming and J lost 0 bases, with 11 bases between them. The germline V gene has CDR1 MDHEN and CDR2 SYDVKM. CDR3 length equals 15 residues. CDR3 protein: CASSAQEYSNQPQHF. Written as DNA, the CDR3 is TGTGCCAGCAGTGCACAGGAGTATAGCAATCAGCCCCAGCATTTT.

The DNA for the CDR3 is TGTGCCAGCAGCAAGGACAGGAACACTGAAGCTTTCTTT. Translating it yields CASSKDRNTEAFF. The chain combines TRBV7-6 with TRBJ1-1; tentatively, D is TRBD1 (6 bases). The V and J ends lost 5 bases and 1 base respectively, with 8 bases between them. Germline assignment: CDR1 SGHVS and CDR2 FNYEAQ. This CDR3 is 13 amino acids long.

The V gene is TRBV6-1, the J gene TRBJ2-7; 7 bases are shared with TRBD1. V shed 2 bases and J 2 bases; nucleotides not matched to a gene: 9. Germline V gene sequence: CDR1 MNHNS, CDR2 SASEGT. The CDR3 extends over 16 amino acids. CDR3 nucleotides: TGTGCCAGCAGTGAATATACAGGGGTGATGGCCTACGAGCAGTACTTC. This translates into CASSEYTGVMAYEQYF.

This clone turned up a few times. This sequence joins TRBV6-1 and TRBJ2-1; TRBD2 aligns across 11 bases. Germline CDR1 reads MNHNS; CDR2 reads SASEGT. The CDR3 loop spans 14 amino acids. Trimming removed 6 bases from V and 6 bases from J; junction bases left unmatched: 4. In nucleotides, the CDR3 is TGTGCCAGCAGGGCTAGCGGGAGGTTCAATGAGCAGTTCTTC. Encoded protein: CASRASGRFNEQFF.

This clone was recorded once. The V and J genes are TRBV7-9 and TRBJ2-7; D not certain. V gave up 2 bases and J gave up 6 bases, with 8 bases separating them. The CDR3 is 12 residues long. Germline V gene sequence: CDR1 SEHNR, CDR2 FQNEAQ (reference sequence). CDR3 protein: CASSLPGREQYF. The CDR3 DNA follows: TGTGCCAGCAGCTTACCGGGTCGCGAGCAGTACTTC.

The chain recombines TRBV7-9 with TRBJ2-6; 7 bases match TRBD1. In germline, CDR1 is SEHNR, CDR2 FQNEAQ (reference sequence). This CDR3 comprises 16 residues. Unmatched junction bases numbered 8, after V lost 5 bases and J lost 4 bases. The CDR3 sequence: CASSMMTGFGANVLTF. DNA for the CDR3: TGTGCCAGCAGCATGATGACAGGGTTCGGGGCCAACGTCCTGACTTTC.

V gene TRBV6-6 combines with J gene TRBJ1-2, with TRBD1 as a possible D gene (5 bases). The CDR3 runs 13 residues. V was trimmed by 5 bases and J by 3 bases, leaving 10 bases between them. In germline, CDR1 is MNHNY, CDR2 SVGAGI (reference sequence). CDR3 residues: CASSVGGYYGYTF. The CDR3 DNA follows: TGTGCCAGCAGTGTGGGGGGATACTATGGCTACACCTTC.

This clone was detected only a few times. The chain carries TRBV19 and TRBJ2-7; the D gene is possibly TRBD1 (6 bases). CDR1 LNHDA and CDR2 SQIVND come from the germline V gene (reference sequence). This CDR3 has 15 residues. Trimming pared 3 bases from V and 3 bases from J, leaving 15 bases between. The CDR3 is CASSIPGHGLYEQYF. For the CDR3, the DNA is TGTGCCAGTAGTATCCCGGGACATGGTCTCTACGAGCAGTACTTC.

The rearrangement links TRBV10-3 to TRBJ2-5; 7 bases line up with TRBD1. This CDR3 is 14 amino acids long. V trimming: 6 bases; J trimming: 2 bases; junction bases outside the gene matches: 6. Germline lookup yields CDR1 ENHRY and CDR2 SYGVKD. CDR3 in amino acids: CAISPTGLQETQYF. The CDR3 region has the DNA TGTGCCATCAGCCCGACAGGGCTACAAGAGACCCAGTACTTC.

The chain links TRBV7-9 to TRBJ1-3; D ambiguous. Germline CDR1 is SEHNR and CDR2 is FQNEAQ (reference sequence). This CDR3 contains 13 residues. V dropped 11 bases and J dropped 1 base, with 12 bases sitting between them. The CDR3 region has the DNA TGTGCCGGCGAAGCAGGATCTGGAAACACCATATATTTT. Translating gives CAGEAGSGNTIYF.

This clone ranks as medium-sized. V is TRBV7-8 and J is TRBJ1-3; D not certain. The germline V and J ends were trimmed by 5 bases and 0 bases, with 5 bases remaining between them. The CDR3 runs to 13 residues. Germline values: CDR1 SGHVS, CDR2 FQNEAQ. The CDR3 region is CASSLYSGNTIYF. CDR3 nucleotide sequence: TGTGCCAGCAGCCTTTACTCTGGAAACACCATATATTTT.

The chain carries TRBV9 and TRBJ1-1; no clear D gene. V was shortened by 0 bases and J by 1 base, with 10 bases between the two germline ends. Germline values: CDR1 SGDLS, CDR2 YYNGEE. The CDR3 has 15 residues. CDR3 nucleotides: TGTGCCAGCAGCGTAGTGTCAATGTCGAACACTGAAGCTTTCTTT. This encodes CASSVVSMSNTEAFF.

The chain is built from TRBV29-1 and TRBJ2-1; 7 bases match TRBD2. Trimming removed 4 bases from V and 3 bases from J; junction bases left unmatched: 6. The CDR3 loop spans 14 amino acids. Germline V CDR1 and CDR2: SQVTM, ANQGSEA. CDR3 residues: CSVAGGTGYNEQFF. In DNA form, the CDR3 reads TGCAGCGTTGCCGGGGGGACTGGCTACAATGAGCAGTTCTTC.

The V and J genes are TRBV7-9 and TRBJ2-1; TRBD2 matches 8 bases. V lost 4 bases to trimming and J lost 7 bases; unmatched junction nucleotides: 0. The CDR3 length is 12 residues. The germline CDR1 and CDR2 sequences are SEHNR and FQNEAQ (reference sequence). The CDR3 here is CASSSSGNEQFF. CDR3 coding DNA: TGTGCCAGCAGCTCTAGCGGGAATGAGCAGTTCTTC.

The CDR3 nucleotides read TGTGCCAGCGCGGCGGGGGGGGGCAATCAGCCCCAGCATTTT. Its protein product is CASAAGGGNQPQHF. V gene TRBV2 combines with J gene TRBJ1-5; D perhaps matches TRBD1 (5 bases). CDR1 and CDR2 from the germline V gene are SNHLY and FYNNEI. V was trimmed by 8 bases and J by 2 bases, leaving 13 bases between them. The CDR3 loop spans 14 amino acids.

The chain carries TRBV10-3 and TRBJ2-5, with D perhaps matching TRBD1 (5 bases). There are 14 residues in the CDR3. Trimming removed 2 bases at V and 1 base at J, with 8 bases between. Germline-derived CDR1 and CDR2 are ENHRY and SYGVKD. CDR3 sequence: CAISERQSQETQYF. The CDR3 DNA sequence: TGTGCCATCAGTGAGAGACAGAGCCAAGAGACCCAGTACTTC.

J is TRBJ2-7 and V is TRBV10-2, with 9 bases aligning to TRBD1. J gave up 4 bases and V 0 bases, and 10 bases lay outside the gene matches. This CDR3 is built from 17 residues. Looked up from germline, CDR1 is WSHSY and CDR2 is SAAADI. CDR3 amino acids: CASSESPQGAWEYEQYF. The CDR3 DNA reads TGCGCCAGCAGTGAGTCTCCACAGGGGGCCTGGGAATACGAGCAGTACTTC.

This CDR3 is CASSLAAVSMNTGELFF. CDR3 DNA sequence: TGTGCCAGCAGCTTGGCGGCGGTGTCAATGAACACCGGGGAGCTGTTTTTT. The rearrangement links TRBV5-6 to TRBJ2-2; no definite D call. The CDR3 loop spans 17 amino acids. Trimming took 0 bases from V and 1 from J, leaving 13 bases between them. Germline values: CDR1 SGHDT, CDR2 YYEEEE.

The chain has TRBV11-2 and TRBJ2-5; 8 positions agree with TRBD1. Looked up from germline, CDR1 is SGHAT and CDR2 is FQNNGV. This CDR3 has 14 residues. The ends lost 5 bases at V and 5 bases at J; junction bases unmatched: 7. CDR3 residues: CASSGLRGQETQYF. For the CDR3, the DNA is TGTGCCAGCAGCGGCCTCAGGGGGCAGGAGACCCAGTACTTC.

This rearrangement joins TRBV19 to TRBJ2-1, with 10 bases aligning to TRBD2. The CDR3 sequence is 17 residues long. CDR1 and CDR2 (germline): LNHDA, SQIVND (reference sequence). V dropped 9 bases and J dropped 7; count of bases not matched to a gene: 18. The CDR3 reads CASKVAGTSGNRNEQFF. As DNA, the CDR3 is TGTGCCAGCAAAGTAGCCGGTACTAGCGGGAATCGGAATGAGCAGTTCTTC.

The chain is built from TRBV6-1 and TRBJ1-5, with a weak D call TRBD1 (6 bases). Germline V lookup: CDR1 MNHNS, CDR2 SASEGT. The CDR3 runs 13 residues. Trimming stripped 7 bases from V and 3 bases from J, with 10 bases between. In DNA form, the CDR3 reads TGTGCCAGCAAGGCAGGGGTCAATCAGCCCCAGCATTTT. Protein product: CASKAGVNQPQHF.

This chain connects TRBV6-5 to TRBJ1-1; 8 bases agree with TRBD1. Germline V gene lookup returns CDR1 MNHEY and CDR2 SVGAGI. V shed 1 base and J 4 bases; nucleotides not matched to a gene: 8. The CDR3 covers 16 residues. The chain's CDR3 is CASSYYDRGRSTEAFF. The DNA of the CDR3 is TGTGCCAGCAGTTACTACGACAGGGGAAGGTCCACTGAAGCTTTCTTT.

This clone was counted a few times. The CDR3 DNA follows: TGCGCCAGCAGCTTGGCAGGGACGTTTGGCACTGAAGCTTTCTTT. It is translated as CASSLAGTFGTEAFF. The chain recombines TRBV5-1 with TRBJ1-1; TRBD1 might be the D (5 bases). V was shortened by 0 bases and J by 4 bases, with 13 bases between the two germline ends. The germline V gene has CDR1 SGHRS and CDR2 YFSETQ. The CDR3 is made up of 15 amino acids.